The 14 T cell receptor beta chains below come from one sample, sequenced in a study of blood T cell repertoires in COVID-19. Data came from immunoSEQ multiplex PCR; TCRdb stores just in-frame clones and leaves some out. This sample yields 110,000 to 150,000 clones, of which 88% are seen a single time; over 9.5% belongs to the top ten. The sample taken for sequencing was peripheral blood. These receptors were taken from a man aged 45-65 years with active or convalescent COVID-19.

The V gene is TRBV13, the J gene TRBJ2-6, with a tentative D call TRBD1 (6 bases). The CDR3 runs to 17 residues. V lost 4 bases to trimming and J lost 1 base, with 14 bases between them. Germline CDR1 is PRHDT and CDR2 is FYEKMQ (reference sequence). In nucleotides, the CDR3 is TGTGCCAGCAGCTCATGGGACACGGAGTCTGGGGCCAACGTCCTGACTTTC. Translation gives CASSSWDTESGANVLTF. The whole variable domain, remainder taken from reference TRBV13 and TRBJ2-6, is AAGVIQSPRHLIKEKRETATLKCYPIPRHDTVYWYQQGPGQDPQFLISFYEKMQSDKGSIPDRFSAQQFSDYHSELNMSSLELGDSALYFCASSSWDTESGANVLTFGAGSRLTVL.

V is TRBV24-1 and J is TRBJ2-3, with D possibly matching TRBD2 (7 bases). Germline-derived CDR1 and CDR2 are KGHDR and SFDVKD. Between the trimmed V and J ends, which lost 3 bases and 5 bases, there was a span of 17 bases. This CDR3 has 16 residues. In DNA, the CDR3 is TGTGCCACCAGTGATCGTAGGGGGGGCCAGGGAGATACGCAGTATTTT. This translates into CATSDRRGGQGDTQYF.

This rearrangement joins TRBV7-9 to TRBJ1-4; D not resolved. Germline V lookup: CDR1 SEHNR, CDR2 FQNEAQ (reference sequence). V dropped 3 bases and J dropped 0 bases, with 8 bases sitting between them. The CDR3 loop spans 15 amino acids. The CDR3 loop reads CASSFYTSTNEKLFF. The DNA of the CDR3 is TGTGCCAGCAGCTTTTACACGTCAACTAATGAAAAACTGTTTTTT.

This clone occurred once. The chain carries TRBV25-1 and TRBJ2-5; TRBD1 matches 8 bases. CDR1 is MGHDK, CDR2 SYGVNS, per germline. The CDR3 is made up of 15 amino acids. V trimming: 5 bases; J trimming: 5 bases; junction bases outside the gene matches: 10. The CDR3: CASSHPTGVEETQYF. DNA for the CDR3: TGTGCCAGCAGTCACCCGACAGGGGTCGAGGAGACCCAGTACTTC.

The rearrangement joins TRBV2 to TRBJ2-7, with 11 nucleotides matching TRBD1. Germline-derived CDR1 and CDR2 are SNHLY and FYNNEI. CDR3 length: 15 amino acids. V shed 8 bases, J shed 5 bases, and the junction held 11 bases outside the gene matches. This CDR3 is CASAFRDRGSHEQYF. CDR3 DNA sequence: TGTGCCAGCGCCTTTAGGGACAGGGGGAGCCACGAGCAGTACTTC.

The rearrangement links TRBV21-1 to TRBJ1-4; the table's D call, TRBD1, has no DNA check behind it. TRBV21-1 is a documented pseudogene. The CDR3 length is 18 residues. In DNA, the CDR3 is TGTGCCAGCAGCAAAATTTTCGACAGGGAAGGAGGAGATGAAAAACTGTTTTTT. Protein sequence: CASSKIFDREGGDEKLFF.

This chain's CDR3 is CSVVGQGNTEAFF. The CDR3 DNA reads as TGCAGCGTTGTGGGACAGGGGAACACTGAAGCTTTCTTT. The chain has TRBV29-1 and TRBJ1-1; 9 nucleotides align to TRBD1. V was pared by 4 bases and J by 1 base, with 1 base of the junction left unmatched. This CDR3 has 13 residues. In germline, CDR1 is SQVTM, CDR2 ANQGSEA.

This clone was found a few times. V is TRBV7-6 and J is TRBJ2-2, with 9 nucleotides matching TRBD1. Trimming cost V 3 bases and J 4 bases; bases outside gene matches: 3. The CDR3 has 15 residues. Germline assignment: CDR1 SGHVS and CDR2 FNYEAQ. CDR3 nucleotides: TGTGCCAGCAGCTTCGTGACAGGGGGCACCGGGGAGCTGTTTTTT. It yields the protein CASSFVTGGTGELFF.

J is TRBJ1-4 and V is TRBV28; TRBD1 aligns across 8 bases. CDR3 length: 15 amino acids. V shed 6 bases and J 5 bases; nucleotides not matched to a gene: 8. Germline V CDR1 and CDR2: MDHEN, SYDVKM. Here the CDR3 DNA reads TGTGCCAGCAGCTTCTCCGGGACAGGAAATGAAAAACTGTTTTTT. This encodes CASSFSGTGNEKLFF.

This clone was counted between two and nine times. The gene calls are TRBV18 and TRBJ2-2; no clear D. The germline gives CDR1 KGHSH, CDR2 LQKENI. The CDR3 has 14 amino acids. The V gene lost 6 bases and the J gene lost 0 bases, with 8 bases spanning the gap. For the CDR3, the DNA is TGTGCCAGCTCGGGCGTCACGAACACCGGGGAGCTGTTTTTT. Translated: CASSGVTNTGELFF.

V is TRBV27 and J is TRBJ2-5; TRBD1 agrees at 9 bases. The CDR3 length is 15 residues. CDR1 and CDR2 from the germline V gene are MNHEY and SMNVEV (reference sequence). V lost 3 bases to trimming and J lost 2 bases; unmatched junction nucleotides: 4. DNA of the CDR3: TGTGCCAGCAGTTTCCTTGGACAGGGGCAAGAGACCCAGTACTTC. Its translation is CASSFLGQGQETQYF.

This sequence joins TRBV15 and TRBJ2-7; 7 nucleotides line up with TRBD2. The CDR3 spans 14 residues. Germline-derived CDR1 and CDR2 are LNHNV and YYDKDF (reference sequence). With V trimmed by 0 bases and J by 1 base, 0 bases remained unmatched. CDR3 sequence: CATSREGGSYEQYF. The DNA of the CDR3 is TGTGCCACCAGCAGAGAGGGGGGGTCCTACGAGCAGTACTTC.

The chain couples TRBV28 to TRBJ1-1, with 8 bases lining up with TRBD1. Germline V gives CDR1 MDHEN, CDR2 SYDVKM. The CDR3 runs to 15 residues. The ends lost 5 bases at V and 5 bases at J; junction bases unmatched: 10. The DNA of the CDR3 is TGTGCCAGCAGTGACGGCCAGGGGGCGCAGACTGAAGCTTTCTTT. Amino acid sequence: CASSDGQGAQTEAFF.

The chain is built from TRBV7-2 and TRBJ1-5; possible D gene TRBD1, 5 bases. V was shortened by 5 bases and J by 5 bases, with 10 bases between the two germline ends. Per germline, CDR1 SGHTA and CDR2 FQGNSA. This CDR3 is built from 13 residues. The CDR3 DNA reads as TGTGCCAGCAGCCTCACAGGAGATCAGCCCCAGCATTTT. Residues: CASSLTGDQPQHF.